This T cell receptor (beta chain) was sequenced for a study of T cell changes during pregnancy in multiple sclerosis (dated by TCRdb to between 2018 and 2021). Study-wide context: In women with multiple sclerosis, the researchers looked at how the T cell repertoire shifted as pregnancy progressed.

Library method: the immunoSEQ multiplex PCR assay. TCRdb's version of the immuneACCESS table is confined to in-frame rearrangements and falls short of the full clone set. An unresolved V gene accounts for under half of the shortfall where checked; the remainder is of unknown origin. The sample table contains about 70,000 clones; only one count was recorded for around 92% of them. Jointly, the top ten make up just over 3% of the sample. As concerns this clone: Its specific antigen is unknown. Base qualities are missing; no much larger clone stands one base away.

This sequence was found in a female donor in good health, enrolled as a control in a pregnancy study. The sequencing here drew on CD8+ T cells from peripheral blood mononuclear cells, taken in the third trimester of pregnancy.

In nucleotide form, the sequence is TGTGCCAGCAGAGGAGTTGGCTATGGCTACACCTTC. Its translation reads: CASRGVGYGYTF. The chain joins TRBV25-1 to TRBJ1-2; a confident D gene designation cannot be given. Spanning cysteine to phenylalanine, the CDR3 consists of 12 amino acids. This entry keeps only the CDR3 DNA: 36 bases, framed from base 1. CDR1 is given as MGHDK and CDR2 as SYGVNS, both from the germline V gene. V drops 6 bases and J drops 4 bases, leaving 9 bases in between.